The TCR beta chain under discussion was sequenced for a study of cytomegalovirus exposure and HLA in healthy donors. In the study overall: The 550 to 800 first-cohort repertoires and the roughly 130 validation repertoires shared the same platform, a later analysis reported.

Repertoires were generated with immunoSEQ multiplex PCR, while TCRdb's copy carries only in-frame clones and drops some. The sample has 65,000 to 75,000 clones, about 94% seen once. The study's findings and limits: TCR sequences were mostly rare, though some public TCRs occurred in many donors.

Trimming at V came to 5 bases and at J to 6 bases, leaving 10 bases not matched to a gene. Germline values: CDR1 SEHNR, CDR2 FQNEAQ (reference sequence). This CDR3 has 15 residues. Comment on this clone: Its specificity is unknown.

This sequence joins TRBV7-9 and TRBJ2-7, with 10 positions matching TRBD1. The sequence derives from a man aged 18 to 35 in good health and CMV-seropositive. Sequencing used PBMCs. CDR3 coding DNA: TGTGCCAGCAGCAGACCGGGACAGGGGATAGTCGAGCAGTACTTC. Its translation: CASSRPGQGIVEQYF.